These T cell receptor beta chains were read from a single sample in a study of cytomegalovirus exposure and HLA in healthy donors. TCRdb's table, derived via immunoSEQ multiplex PCR, lists solely in-frame clones and lacks some. The table lists some 190,000 clones, roughly 9.4% of them singletons, with 1% to 1.5% in the top ten. The sequencing sample was made of PBMCs. Source of these receptors: a woman aged 30 to 39 in good health and CMV-seropositive. The CDR3 runs from the conserved cysteine through the conserved F or W. A D gene is named only where the DNA matches it firmly. A row's size may be missing; if present it is once, few, many or a size class.

>TRBD1|TRBJ1-3|TRBV5-6|few
CASSTRFQGAGNTIYF
TGTGCCAGCAGCACCCGGTTCCAGGGGGCTGGAAACACCATATATTTT
>TRBD1|TRBJ1-2|TRBV19|-
CASINTGGLANYGYTF
TGTGCCAGTATCAATACAGGGGGTTTAGCTAACTATGGCTACACCTTC
>-|TRBJ2-4|TRBV7-8|-
CASSLDRGIQYF
TGTGCCAGCAGCTTAGATAGGGGTATTCAGTACTTC
>-|TRBJ2-2|TRBV18|-
CASSPQELTGELFF
TGTGCCAGCTCACCTCAAGAACTCACCGGGGAGCTGTTTTTT
>-|TRBJ2-1|TRBV6-1|-
CASSEVLANEQFF
TGTGCCAGCAGTGAAGTCCTAGCGAATGAGCAGTTCTTC
>-|TRBJ2-2|TRBV9|few
CASSVSHQGYTGELFF
TGTGCCAGCAGCGTATCCCACCAGGGATACACCGGGGAGCTGTTTTTT
>TRBD2|TRBJ2-5|TRBV6-5|few
CASRPPLAAQETQYF
TGTGCCAGCCGCCCTCCACTAGCGGCCCAAGAGACCCAGTACTTC
>TRBD1|TRBJ2-5|TRBV5-4|few
CASSSGTEETQYF
TGTGCCAGCAGCTCCGGGACAGAAGAGACCCAGTACTTC
>TRBD1|TRBJ2-7|TRBV5-1|-
CASSLEGDSGYEQYF
TGCGCCAGCAGCTTGGAAGGGGACAGTGGTTACGAGCAGTACTTC
>-|TRBJ1-1|TRBV19|-
CASSPPKGVLGTEAFF
TGTGCCAGTAGTCCCCCCAAGGGGGTGTTGGGCACTGAAGCTTTCTTT
>TRBD2|TRBJ2-7|TRBV7-9|-
CASSMGGKQYF
TGTGCCAGCAGCATGGGGGGGAAGCAGTACTTC
>-|TRBJ2-7|TRBV29-1|few
CSVEQGSGEQYF
TGCAGCGTTGAACAGGGGTCGGGCGAGCAGTACTTC
>TRBD1|TRBJ2-1|TRBV5-4|few
CASSLSLLPRDRGRDEQFF
TGTGCCAGCAGCTTGTCGTTACTCCCCCGGGACAGGGGGAGGGATGAGCAGTTCTTC
>-|TRBJ2-1|TRBV9|few
CASSVVAVSYNEQFF
TGTGCCAGCAGCGTAGTGGCGGTCTCCTACAATGAGCAGTTCTTC
>-|TRBJ2-1|TRBV4-2|few
CASSQSGTDIWNEQFF
TGTGCCAGCAGCCAGTCCGGGACTGATATTTGGAATGAGCAGTTCTTC
>TRBD1|TRBJ2-7|TRBV23-1|-
CASSHGDRQNYEQYF
TGCGCCAGCAGTCACGGGGACAGACAGAACTACGAGCAGTACTTC
>-|TRBJ1-2|TRBV5-6|-
CASSPRQVLIYGYTF
TGTGCCAGCAGCCCGAGACAGGTCCTGATCTATGGCTACACCTTC
>TRBD2|TRBJ2-3|TRBV7-2|-
CASSLALSSGSPQYF
TGTGCCAGCAGCTTAGCGTTATCTAGCGGGAGTCCGCAGTATTTT
>TRBD1|TRBJ1-5|TRBV19|-
CASTGQGYNQPQHF
TGTGCCAGTACGGGACAGGGGTATAATCAGCCCCAGCATTTT
>-|TRBJ2-2|TRBV9|-
CASSVESANTGELFF
TGTGCCAGCAGCGTAGAAAGCGCGAACACCGGGGAGCTGTTTTTT
>TRBD1|TRBJ1-2|TRBV6-1|-
CASSVGTGDGYTF
TGTGCCAGCAGTGTTGGGACAGGGGATGGCTACACCTTC
>TRBD2|TRBJ2-1|TRBV5-1|-
CASSGYSGSSYNEQFF
TGCGCCAGCAGCGGATATAGCGGGAGCTCCTACAATGAGCAGTTCTTC
>TRBD1|TRBJ1-1|TRBV19|few
CASSTMDRGLTEAFF
TGTGCCAGTAGTACCATGGACAGGGGGCTGACTGAAGCTTTCTTT
>-|TRBJ1-1|TRBV5-1|-
CASSLVGQPNTEAFF
TGCGCCAGCAGCTTGGTAGGACAGCCCAACACTGAAGCTTTCTTT
>-|TRBJ2-5|TRBV30|-
CAWSVLGGKTQYF
TGTGCCTGGAGTGTACTGGGGGGAAAGACCCAGTACTTC
>-|TRBJ1-3|TRBV6-5|-
CASSFSSGDSGNTIYF
TGTGCCAGCAGTTTCTCTTCCGGGGACTCTGGAAACACCATATATTTT
>-|TRBJ2-7|TRBV19|few
CASSIGGSNYEQYF
TGTGCCAGTAGTATCGGAGGCAGTAACTACGAGCAGTACTTC
>-|TRBJ1-1|TRBV9|-
CASSATGRANTEAFF
TGTGCCAGCAGCGCTACAGGGCGGGCGAACACTGAAGCTTTCTTT
>-|TRBJ2-3|TRBV25-1|few
CASKVRGSTDTQYF
TGTGCCAGCAAAGTCCGGGGTAGCACAGATACGCAGTATTTT
>-|TRBJ2-4|TRBV21-1|-
CASSARRENSGGQYF
TGTGCCAGCAGCGCAAGGCGGGAGAACAGTGGTGGTCAGTACTTC
>-|TRBJ2-7|TRBV27|once
CASSFRDSYEQYF
TGTGCCAGCAGTTTTCGGGATTCCTACGAGCAGTACTTC
>-|TRBJ1-6|TRBV5-1|-
CASSLERGSPLHF
TGCGCCAGCAGCTTGGAAAGGGGTTCACCCCTCCACTTT
>TRBD1|TRBJ2-7|TRBV5-1|-
CASSETGVPEQYF
TGCGCCAGCAGCGAGACAGGGGTTCCCGAGCAGTACTTC
>TRBD1|TRBJ1-1|TRBV25-1|few
CASSVGQATTEAFF
TGTGCCAGCAGTGTCGGACAGGCGACTACTGAAGCTTTCTTT
>-|TRBJ1-1|TRBV12-5|-
CASGLSRAYQMNTEAFF
TGTGCTAGTGGTTTGAGCCGCGCTTATCAAATGAACACTGAAGCTTTCTTT
>TRBD1|TRBJ2-7|TRBV14|few
CASSPLTGAYEQYF
TGTGCCAGCAGCCCCCTAACAGGGGCATACGAGCAGTACTTC
>TRBD1|TRBJ1-1|TRBV5-1|-
CASSLWTGPSEAFF
TGCGCCAGCAGCCTATGGACAGGGCCCAGTGAAGCTTTCTTT
>TRBD1|TRBJ1-2|TRBV5-1|-
CASSRTGTAGYTF
TGCGCCAGCAGCAGGACAGGGACTGCTGGCTACACCTTC
>-|TRBJ1-1|TRBV29-1|few
CSVVAAGNLLNTEAFF
TGCAGCGTTGTAGCGGCAGGGAATCTTCTGAACACTGAAGCTTTCTTT
>-|TRBJ1-1|TRBV30|-
CAWTGGATGNTEAFF
TGTGCCTGGACCGGGGGGGCGACAGGGAACACTGAAGCTTTCTTT
>TRBD2|TRBJ2-1|TRBV7-2|-
CASSSLAGVGNEQFF
TGTGCCAGCAGCTCACTAGCGGGAGTGGGGAATGAGCAGTTCTTC
>-|TRBJ2-7|TRBV19|-
CAIPGSDYEQYF
TGTGCCATCCCCGGGTCCGACTACGAGCAGTACTTC
>-|TRBJ1-5|TRBV27|few
CASSSLPPRGRQPQHF
TGTGCCAGCAGTTCCCTGCCTCCAAGAGGCCGTCAGCCCCAGCATTTT
>-|TRBJ1-4|TRBV2|few
CASKEDEKLFF
TGTGCCAGCAAAGAGGATGAAAAACTGTTTTTT
>-|TRBJ1-1|TRBV2|-
CASSVYSSTSEAFF
TGTGCCAGCAGTGTGTATAGCTCGACCTCCGAAGCTTTCTTT
>TRBD1|TRBJ1-2|TRBV15|-
CATSRSRQGYGYTF
TGTGCCACCAGCCGTTCCCGACAGGGCTATGGCTACACCTTC
>TRBD2|TRBJ2-1|TRBV4-2|-
CASSRVAGTSYNEQFF
TGTGCCAGCAGCCGAGTAGCGGGAACCTCCTACAATGAGCAGTTCTTC
>TRBD1|TRBJ2-4|TRBV7-9|few
CASSLWPLRTGKNIQYF
TGTGCCAGCAGCTTATGGCCCCTAAGGACAGGGAAAAACATTCAGTACTTC